This is a list of T cell receptor beta chains from one sample in a study of blood T cell repertoires in COVID-19. The protocol was immunoSEQ multiplex PCR, while the TCRdb copy is restricted to in-frame clones and leaves out a portion. This sample has some 330,000 clones, with roughly 80% found just once. The specimen sequenced was PBMCs or T cells enriched from blood (not recorded which). These receptors all come from a woman aged 45-65 years who had recovered from COVID-19. Both conserved end residues are part of each CDR3. The D gene is left open where the match is weak. Size tells how often a clone was seen (once, few, many) or the class of an expanded clone, and some rows leave it out.

D | J | size | V | CDR3 | DNA
NA | TRBJ2-7 | many | TRBV30 | CAWNFIGGAPHF | TGTGCCTGGAACTTTATTGGCGGGGCCCCCCACTTC
TRBD1 | TRBJ2-5 | NA | TRBV25-1 | CASSEYIRTGEETQYF | TGTGCCAGCAGTGAATATATTCGGACAGGGGAAGAGACCCAGTACTTC
TRBD2 | TRBJ2-2 | NA | TRBV27 | CASSLLAGVTGELFF | TGTGCCAGCAGTTTATTAGCGGGAGTTACCGGGGAGCTGTTTTTT
TRBD1 | TRBJ1-2 | NA | TRBV19 | CATGDRASTNYGYTF | TGTGCCACCGGGGACAGGGCGAGCACTAACTATGGCTACACCTTC
NA | TRBJ2-1 | NA | TRBV7-6 | CASSLGGGVGEQFF | TGTGCCAGCAGCTTAGGTGGAGGGGTCGGTGAGCAGTTCTTC
TRBD1 | TRBJ2-5 | NA | TRBV6-5 | CASSYSLEGAETQYF | TGTGCCAGCAGTTACTCGCTAGAGGGGGCAGAGACCCAGTACTTC
TRBD1 | TRBJ1-4 | NA | TRBV20-1 | CSASYSWDRGNEKLFF | TGCAGTGCTAGTTACAGCTGGGACAGAGGAAATGAAAAACTGTTTTTT
NA | TRBJ2-3 | NA | TRBV6-5 | CASSYGTSPDTQYF | TGTGCCAGCAGTTACGGCACGTCTCCAGATACGCAGTATTTT
TRBD1 | TRBJ1-1 | NA | TRBV5-4 | CASSPDRVPEAFF | TGTGCCAGCAGCCCAGACAGGGTACCTGAAGCTTTCTTT
NA | TRBJ1-5 | once | TRBV3-1/TRBV3-2 | CASSQGMGGNQPQHF | TGTGCCAGCAGCCAAGGGATGGGAGGCAATCAGCCCCAGCATTTT
TRBD1 | TRBJ1-1 | NA | TRBV7-3 | CASSLGLTGGTEAFF | TGTGCCAGCAGCTTAGGGTTGACAGGGGGAACTGAAGCTTTCTTT
TRBD1 | TRBJ1-2 | NA | TRBV5-8 | CASSLSGTGAVYTF | TGTGCCAGCAGCTTGAGCGGGACAGGGGCTGTTTACACCTTC
NA | TRBJ2-3 | NA | TRBV3-1/TRBV3-2 | CASSHTGPRGVAQYF | TGTGCCAGCAGCCACACCGGCCCCCGCGGGGTCGCGCAGTATTTT
NA | TRBJ1-2 | NA | TRBV14 | CASSQARENYGYTF | TGTGCCAGCAGCCAAGCCCGGGAAAACTATGGCTACACCTTC
TRBD2 | TRBJ2-3 | NA | TRBV9 | CASSPLIGLAVTDTQYF | TGTGCCAGCAGCCCATTAATCGGACTAGCGGTCACAGATACGCAGTATTTT
TRBD2 | TRBJ2-3 | NA | TRBV6-2/TRBV6-3 | CASSLTGTSGRGGPYF | TGTGCCAGCAGTTTAACCGGGACTAGCGGGAGAGGGGGTCCGTATTTT
TRBD1 | TRBJ1-5 | NA | TRBV7-9 | CASSEKGAAQPQHF | TGTGCCAGCAGCGAGAAGGGGGCGGCACAGCCCCAGCATTTT
NA | TRBJ2-2 | NA | TRBV5-1 | CASSLVSGPNTGELFF | TGCGCCAGCAGCTTGGTTTCAGGGCCGAACACCGGGGAGCTGTTTTTT
NA | TRBJ2-7 | NA | TRBV20-1 | CSARSGHEQYF | TGCAGTGCTAGATCCGGTCACGAGCAGTACTTC
TRBD1 | TRBJ1-2 | NA | TRBV7-9 | CASSLAEGQGKSYTF | TGTGCCAGCAGCTTAGCGGAAGGACAGGGTAAAAGCTACACCTTC
TRBD2 | TRBJ2-2 | NA | TRBV30 | CAWSGGGRTGELFF | TGTGCCTGGAGTGGCGGGGGGCGAACCGGGGAGCTGTTTTTT
TRBD2 | TRBJ2-5 | NA | TRBV5-1 | CASSLGLAGQETQYF | TGCGCCAGCAGCTTGGGGTTAGCGGGCCAAGAGACCCAGTACTTC
TRBD1 | TRBJ1-2 | NA | TRBV27 | CATRQGAYGYTF | TGTGCCACAAGACAGGGGGCTTATGGCTACACCTTC
NA | TRBJ2-7 | NA | TRBV20-1 | CSARDTRYF | TGCAGTGCTAGAGATACAAGGTACTTC
TRBD1 | TRBJ2-3 | NA | TRBV25-1 | CASRDAGGAVDTQYF | TGTGCCAGCAGAGACGCAGGGGGCGCGGTGGATACGCAGTATTTT
TRBD1 | TRBJ1-1 | NA | TRBV4-3 | CASSQDRPGGLSLEAFF | TGCGCCAGCAGCCAAGATCGTCCAGGGGGCCTTTCGCTCGAAGCTTTCTTT
NA | TRBJ1-1 | NA | TRBV19 | CASSTLQNTEAFF | TGTGCCAGTAGTACACTACAAAACACTGAAGCTTTCTTT
NA | TRBJ1-3 | NA | TRBV3-1/TRBV3-2 | CASSQLKSSGNTIYF | TGTGCCAGCAGCCAATTGAAGAGCTCTGGAAACACCATATATTTT
TRBD2 | TRBJ2-3 | NA | TRBV27 | CASKRLAGTDTQYF | TGTGCCAGCAAGCGACTAGCGGGCACAGATACGCAGTATTTT
NA | TRBJ1-2 | NA | TRBV6-5 | CASSPGENYGYTF | TGTGCCAGCAGTCCAGGGGAAAACTATGGCTACACCTTC
NA | TRBJ2-3 | NA | TRBV5-1 | CASSLVVLDNTDTQYF | TGCGCCAGCAGCTTGGTGGTACTAGACAACACAGATACGCAGTATTTT
NA | TRBJ1-1 | NA | TRBV15 | CATSRGTLGGAIGTEAFF | TGTGCCACCAGCAGAGGGACCTTGGGAGGGGCGATCGGCACTGAAGCTTTCTTT
TRBD2 | TRBJ2-1 | NA | TRBV3-1/TRBV3-2 | CASSPQREGIEQFF | TGTGCCAGCAGCCCCCAGCGGGAGGGGATTGAGCAGTTCTTC
NA | TRBJ2-3 | NA | TRBV3-1/TRBV3-2 | CASSQVSGSTDTQYF | TGTGCCAGCAGCCAAGTTAGCGGTAGCACAGATACGCAGTATTTT
NA | TRBJ2-1 | NA | TRBV5-1 | CASSLDLGAQGNEQFF | TGCGCCAGCAGCTTGGACTTGGGGGCTCAGGGGAATGAGCAGTTCTTC
NA | TRBJ2-1 | once | TRBV5-1 | CASSNSSYNEQFF | TGCGCCAGCAGCAACAGCTCCTACAATGAGCAGTTCTTC
NA | TRBJ1-2 | once | TRBV19 | CATINPGRPETDGYTF | TGTGCCACGATAAATCCGGGAAGACCTGAGACGGATGGCTACACCTTC
NA | TRBJ1-2 | NA | TRBV29-1 | CSVFSSGGNYGYTF | TGCAGCGTTTTCTCGTCCGGAGGGAACTATGGCTACACCTTC
NA | TRBJ2-5 | NA | TRBV9 | CASSVAGRDQETQYF | TGTGCCAGCAGCGTAGCTGGTCGGGACCAAGAGACCCAGTACTTC
TRBD2 | TRBJ2-1 | NA | TRBV7-2 | CASSTIASGIHSYNEQFF | TGTGCCAGCAGCACAATCGCTAGCGGGATCCATTCCTACAATGAGCAGTTCTTC
NA | TRBJ2-3 | NA | TRBV19 | CASSMGVLTDTQYF | TGTGCCAGTAGTATGGGAGTGCTCACAGATACGCAGTATTTT
TRBD1 | TRBJ1-1 | NA | TRBV2 | CASSYTGGGTEAFF | TGTGCCAGCAGTTATACAGGGGGCGGCACTGAAGCTTTCTTT
TRBD1 | TRBJ2-7 | NA | TRBV18 | CASSPTPGQGRGEQYF | TGTGCCAGCTCACCGACCCCGGGACAGGGGAGAGGCGAGCAGTACTTC
TRBD1 | TRBJ1-4 | NA | TRBV6-5 | CASTQGGFNEKLFF | TGTGCCAGCACTCAGGGGGGATTTAATGAAAAACTGTTTTTT
NA | TRBJ1-3 | NA | TRBV6-5 | CASTQDIASRDTIYF | TGTGCCAGCACCCAGGACATCGCGTCCCGTGACACCATATATTTT
TRBD1 | TRBJ1-2 | NA | TRBV24-1 | CATSDLLQGANYGYTF | TGTGCCACCAGTGATTTGCTACAGGGGGCTAACTATGGCTACACCTTC
NA | TRBJ2-3 | NA | TRBV5-1 | CASSLNLVEDTQYF | TGCGCCAGCAGCTTGAACCTAGTAGAGGATACGCAGTATTTT
TRBD1 | TRBJ1-5 | NA | TRBV29-1 | CSVGQGQNQPQHF | TGCAGCGTAGGACAGGGCCAAAATCAGCCCCAGCATTTT
TRBD2 | TRBJ2-1 | NA | TRBV7-6 | CASSPQGLAGGSYNEQFF | TGTGCCAGCAGCCCACAGGGACTAGCGGGAGGGTCCTACAATGAGCAGTTCTTC
TRBD1 | TRBJ1-1 | NA | TRBV19 | CASSNRGRTEAFF | TGTGCCAGTAGTAACAGGGGGCGAACTGAAGCTTTCTTT
NA | TRBJ1-2 | NA | TRBV9 | CASSVAWGGSSYGYTF | TGTGCCAGCAGCGTAGCGTGGGGAGGGAGCTCCTATGGCTACACCTTC
TRBD2 | TRBJ2-7 | NA | TRBV3-1/TRBV3-2 | CASSQGGGAYEQYF | TGTGCCAGCAGCCAAGGCGGGGGAGCCTACGAGCAGTACTTC
TRBD1 | TRBJ1-2 | NA | TRBV10-3 | CAIWDRDVGYTF | TGTGCCATCTGGGACAGGGACGTCGGCTACACCTTC
TRBD1 | TRBJ1-1 | NA | TRBV12-3/TRBV12-4 | CASSRDSTEAFF | TGTGCCAGCAGTAGGGACAGTACTGAAGCTTTCTTT
TRBD2 | TRBJ2-1 | NA | TRBV15 | CATSRDSFWEHGTSGSIEQFF | TGTGCCACCAGCAGAGATTCTTTTTGGGAACACGGGACTAGCGGGAGTATTGAGCAGTTCTTC
NA | TRBJ2-2 | NA | TRBV15 | CATSRVGGAPTGELFF | TGTGCCACCAGCAGAGTTGGCGGGGCGCCCACCGGGGAGCTGTTTTTT
TRBD2 | TRBJ2-1 | NA | TRBV5-1 | CASSLAGEDEQFF | TGCGCCAGCAGCTTAGCGGGAGAGGATGAGCAGTTCTTC
NA | TRBJ2-1 | NA | TRBV7-2 | CASSFTGSSYNEQFF | TGTGCCAGCAGCTTTACAGGGAGCTCCTACAATGAGCAGTTCTTC
TRBD1 | TRBJ1-6 | few | TRBV19 | CASSIRDRGFNSPLHF | TGTGCCAGTAGTATAAGGGACAGGGGTTTTAATTCACCCCTCCACTTT